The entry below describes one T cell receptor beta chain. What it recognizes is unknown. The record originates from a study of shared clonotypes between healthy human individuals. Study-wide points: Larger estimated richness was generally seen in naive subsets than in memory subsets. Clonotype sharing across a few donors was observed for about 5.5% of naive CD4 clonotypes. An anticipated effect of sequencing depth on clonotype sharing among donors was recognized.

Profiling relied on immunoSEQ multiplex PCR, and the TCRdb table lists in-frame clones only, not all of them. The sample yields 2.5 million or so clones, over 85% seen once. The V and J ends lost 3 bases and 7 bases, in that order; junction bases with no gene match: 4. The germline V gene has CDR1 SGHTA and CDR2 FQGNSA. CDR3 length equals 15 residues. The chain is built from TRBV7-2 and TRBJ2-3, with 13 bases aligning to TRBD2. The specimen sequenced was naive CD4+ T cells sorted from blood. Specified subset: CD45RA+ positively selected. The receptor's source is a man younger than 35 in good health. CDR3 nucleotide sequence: TGTGCCAGCAGCTTCTCCGGGACTAGCGGGAATACGCAGTATTTT. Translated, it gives CASSFSGTSGNTQYF. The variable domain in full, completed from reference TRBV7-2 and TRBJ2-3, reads GAGVSQSPSNKVTEKGKDVELRCDPISGHTALYWYRQSLGQGLEFLIYFQGNSAPDKSGLPSDRFSAERTGGSVSTLTIQRTQQEDSAVYLCASSFSGTSGNTQYFGPGTRLTVL.